This T cell receptor (beta chain) emerged from a study of shared clonotypes between healthy human individuals. Study conclusions and caveats: Exclusively blood specimens were collected; tissue repertoires likely differ. Non-shared clonotypes were found to have lower generation probabilities than the clonotypes that were shared by all four of the sorted-subset donors.

TCRdb keeps only in-frame clones here, not all; method: immunoSEQ multiplex PCR. The repertoire holds some 1,100,000 clones, with around 78% as singletons. This CDR3 has 15 residues. V dropped 2 bases and J dropped 2 bases, with 14 bases sitting between them. Germline V gene sequence: CDR1 SGDLS, CDR2 YYNGEE. Of note for this clone: The antigen is not known.

The sample taken for sequencing was memory CD4+ T cells from PBMCs. Described subset: CD45RA-negative fraction. The TCR comes from a man between 18 and 29 years old in good health. Some clones in this sample may be carry-over from other donors' samples. V and J are TRBV9 and TRBJ2-7, with D perhaps matching TRBD1 (5 bases). This CDR3 is CASSVDPSGPYEQYF. The CDR3 DNA is TGTGCCAGCAGCGTCGACCCCTCAGGGCCCTACGAGCAGTACTTC. Full variable domain (outside the CDR3, taken from reference TRBV9 and TRBJ2-7): DSGVTQTPKHLITATGQRVTLRCSPRSGDLSVYWYQQSLDQGLQFLIQYYNGEERAKGNILERFSAQQFPDLHSELNLSSLELGDSALYFCASSVDPSGPYEQYFGPGTRLTVT.